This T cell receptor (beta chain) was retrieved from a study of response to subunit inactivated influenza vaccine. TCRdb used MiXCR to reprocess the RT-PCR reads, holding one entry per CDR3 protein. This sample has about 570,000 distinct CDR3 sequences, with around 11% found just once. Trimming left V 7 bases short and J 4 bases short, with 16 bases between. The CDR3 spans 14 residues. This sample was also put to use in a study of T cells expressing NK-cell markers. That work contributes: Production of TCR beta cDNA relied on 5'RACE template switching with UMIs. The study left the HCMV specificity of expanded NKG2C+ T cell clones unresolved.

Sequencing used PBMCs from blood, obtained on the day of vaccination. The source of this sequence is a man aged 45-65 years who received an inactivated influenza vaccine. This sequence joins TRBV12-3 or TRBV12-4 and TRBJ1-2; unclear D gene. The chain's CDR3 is CASTPDGISYGYTF. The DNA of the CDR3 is TGTGCCAGCACCCCGGACGGGATTAGCTATGGCTACACCTTC.